This passage covers 13 T cell receptor beta chains from one sample sequenced in a study of T cell repertoires in aging, cancer and after chemotherapy. TCR beta rearrangements were amplified from peripheral blood genomic DNA. TRB rearrangements spanning V, D and J were amplified using mixed TRB-A/B primers. MiXCR, run by TCRdb on the multiplex PCR reads, gives a single entry per CDR3 protein. Of 8,500 to 9,500 distinct CDR3 sequences listed, more than 20% are singletons. The sequenced sample consisted of blood. The receptors originated from a human donor with a blood cancer. The donor label of this sample is uncertain.

This clonotype is labeled as medium-sized. V usage is TRBV19 and J usage is TRBJ2-7, with D possibly matching TRBD2 (6 bases). The CDR3 totals 14 residues. Deletions cut 3 bases from V and 6 bases from J, with 15 bases between. Germline loops: CDR1 LNHDA, CDR2 SQIVND (reference sequence). The CDR3 protein is CASSIARFGGEQYF. The CDR3 DNA sequence: TGTGCCAGTAGTATCGCGCGCTTCGGGGGCGAGCAGTACTTC.

The chain is built from TRBV5-5 and TRBJ1-1; a possible D gene is TRBD1 (5 bases). This CDR3 contains 17 residues. Germline V gene data show CDR1 as SGHKS and CDR2 as YYEKEE (reference sequence). The germline V and J ends were trimmed by 4 bases and 3 bases, with 22 bases remaining between them. The CDR3 nucleotides are TGTGCCAGCAGCCTGCCCCGGGACCCCCCGGGGGACACTGAAGCTTTCTTT. Its translation is CASSLPRDPPGDTEAFF.

This clonotype was seen repeatedly, ten times or more. This chain links TRBV6-5 with TRBJ1-1; perhaps TRBD1 as D (6 bases). The V gene lost 5 bases and the J gene lost 3 bases, with 13 bases spanning the gap. The length of the CDR3 is 14 residues. Germline V lookup: CDR1 MNHEY, CDR2 SVGAGI. CDR3 in DNA: TGTGCCAGCAGTCGGAGAGGGGGGCACACTGAAGCTTTCTTT. It translates to CASSRRGGHTEAFF.

This clonotype is labeled medium-sized. This chain joins TRBV6-1 and TRBJ2-5; D perhaps matches TRBD2 (6 bases). The CDR3 extends over 14 amino acids. V dropped 4 bases and J dropped 1 base, with 10 bases sitting between them. Germline-derived CDR1 and CDR2 are MNHNS and SASEGT. The CDR3 here is CASSGSGLQETQYF. For the CDR3, the DNA is TGTGCCAGCAGTGGATCGGGACTCCAAGAGACCCAGTACTTC.

On this clonotype: This clone may be a read error of a much larger clone one base away. V usage is TRBV12-3 or TRBV12-4 and J usage is TRBJ2-3, with 8 bases fitting TRBD1. The J segment lost 9 bases and the V segment lost 2 bases, leaving 7 bases of the junction unmatched. The CDR3 loop spans 14 amino acids. CDR3 in DNA: TGTGCCAGCAGTTTACAGGGGGCAGGAGAAACGCAGTATTTT. Protein: CASSLQGAGETQYF.

A note on this clonotype: A much larger clonotype is one base distant, so this may be a read error. The rearrangement uses TRBV27 and TRBJ1-2; D is ambiguous. The CDR3 has 14 amino acids. V lost 4 bases and J lost 3, with 12 bases in between. Germline-derived CDR1 and CDR2 are MNHEY and SMNVEV (reference sequence). This CDR3 is CASSSFGFYYGYTF. In DNA, the CDR3 is TGTGCCAGCAGTTCCTTCGGCTTTTACTATGGCTACACCTTC.

By frequency in the sample, this clonotype is medium-sized. The chain couples TRBV5-4 to TRBJ2-3; D is unresolved. Trimming took 0 bases from V and 2 from J, leaving 4 bases between them. Germline V CDR1 and CDR2: SGHNT, YYREEE (reference sequence). The CDR3 spans 13 residues. DNA for the CDR3: TGTGCCAGCAGCTTGGAAAACACAGATACGCAGTATTTT. Translation: CASSLENTDTQYF. The entire variable domain, with the rest obtained from reference TRBV5-4 and TRBJ2-3, is as follows: ETGVTQSPTHLIKTRGQQVTLRCSSQSGHNTVSWYQQALGQGPQFIFQYYREEENGRGNFPPRFSGLQFPNYSSELNVNALELDDSALYLCASSLENTDTQYFGPGTRLTVL.

This clonotype was counted between two and nine times. V gene TRBV7-9 combines with J gene TRBJ1-2; 11 positions match TRBD1. V shed 1 base, J shed 10 bases, and the junction held 8 bases outside the gene matches. The CDR3 extends over 15 amino acids. The germline V gene has CDR1 SEHNR and CDR2 FQNEAQ (reference sequence). The chain's CDR3 is CASSLGTGGVYHYTF. In nucleotides, the CDR3 is TGTGCCAGCAGCTTAGGGACAGGGGGCGTATATCACTACACCTTC. Drawing the rest from reference TRBV7-9 and TRBJ1-2, the complete variable domain is DTGVSQNPRHKITKRGQNVTFRCDPISEHNRLYWYRQTLGQGPEFLTYFQNEAQLEKSRLLSDRFSAERPKGSFSTLEIQRTEQGDSAMYLCASSLGTGGVYHYTFGSGTRLTVV.

This clonotype was counted only a few times. The rearrangement uses TRBV6-1 and TRBJ1-5; D may be TRBD1 (5 bases). The CDR3 is made up of 14 amino acids. The V gene's germline CDR1 is MNHNS and CDR2 SASEGT. The V and J ends lost 5 bases and 11 bases respectively, with 19 bases between them. CDR3 protein: CASSPWAGGQAQHF. CDR3 nucleotides: TGTGCCAGCAGTCCTTGGGCTGGGGGTCAAGCCCAGCATTTT.

This chain links TRBV5-1 with TRBJ2-7; 8 bases agree with TRBD2. In germline, CDR1 is SGHRS, CDR2 YFSETQ. This CDR3 has 14 residues. The V segment lost 0 bases and the J segment 7 bases; nucleotides outside the gene matches: 6. Here the CDR3 DNA reads TGCGCCAGCAGCTTGGCCGGACTAGCAAGGGAGCAGTACTTC. Protein: CASSLAGLAREQYF.

A note on this clonotype: Given a much more abundant clone one base away, this may be a read error. As the CDR3 is not closed by the conserved phenylalanine or tryptophan, this likely results from a read error. The rearrangement links TRBV7-9 to TRBJ1-2; 8 positions match TRBD1. The CDR3 is 17 residues long. The ends lost 5 bases at V and 2 bases at J; junction bases unmatched: 13. CDR1 is SEHNR and CDR2 is FQNEAQ in the germline V gene (reference sequence). CDR3 protein: CASSLRTGKIRNYGYTL. In nucleotides, the CDR3 is TGTGCCAGCAGCCTACGGACAGGGAAGATTAGGAACTATGGCTACACCCTC.

Relative to its sample, this clonotype is medium-sized. The CDR3, as DNA: TGTGCCAGCAGTGCAGGACTAGCGGTGGAGACCCAGTACTTC. Residues: CASSAGLAVETQYF. The chain has TRBV27 and TRBJ2-5, with 10 bases that match TRBD2. CDR1 and CDR2 from the germline V gene are MNHEY and SMNVEV (reference sequence). V shed 5 bases and J 5 bases; nucleotides not matched to a gene: 5. The CDR3 loop spans 14 amino acids.

The chain recombines TRBV27 with TRBJ1-5, with 9 bases fitting TRBD1. The CDR3 has 16 residues. The germline gives CDR1 MNHEY, CDR2 SMNVEV (reference sequence). The ends lost 3 bases at V and 11 bases at J; junction bases unmatched: 14. CDR3 amino acids: CASSFSGGTGLRSQHF. The DNA for the CDR3 is TGTGCCAGCAGTTTCAGCGGTGGGACAGGGTTAAGGTCCCAGCATTTT.